The entry below describes one TCR beta chain. The sample comes from a study of CD8 T cells in Susac syndrome. This CDR3 is 15 amino acids long. Trimming pared 4 bases from V and 4 bases from J, leaving 17 bases between. The germline CDR1 and CDR2 sequences are SGDLS and YYNGEE. With random hexamers, roughly 0.45 to 1 ug RNA was reverse transcribed. Using its own MiXCR run on the immunoSEQ multiplex PCR reads, TCRdb lists one record per CDR3 protein. The sample gives 200,000 to 300,000 distinct CDR3 sequences, 93% of which show up once; about 0.07% is in the top ten. The V and J genes are TRBV9 and TRBJ1-2, with a possible D match to TRBD1 (5 bases). Sequencing was carried out using CD4+ T cells from PBMCs. The TCR comes from a human donor with multiple sclerosis. The CDR3 bases are TGTGCCAGCAGCTCCCCTGTTGGGGGACTCTATGGCTACACCTTC. Translated, it gives CASSSPVGGLYGYTF.